This T cell receptor (beta chain) originates from a study of blood T cells in healthy people across ages. Findings and caveats of the study: With age, beta diversity per million T cells declined roughly linearly, significantly by 40. Total diversity from one million sequenced T cells was likely underestimated.

Comments on this clonotype: As yet, its antigen is unknown.

Alongside a J-beta primer mix, a sample-barcoded 5' primer served in a second PCR lasting roughly 6 to 11 cycles. Paired-end reads containing CDR3 totaled no fewer than 2.5 million for each sample. TCRdb re-called the 5' RACE reads through MiXCR, storing one row per CDR3 protein. Of 1.4 million to 1.5 million distinct CDR3 sequences in the sample, 42% are singletons; the top ten hold 7.9%. The TCR comes from a woman younger than 35 in good health. The sample consisted of blood.

In DNA form, the CDR3 reads TGTGCCAGCAGTGAATCTGGCCGGGGGTATGGCTACACCTTC. This codes for CASSESGRGYGYTF. The chain combines TRBV25-1 with TRBJ1-2; tentative D call: TRBD1 (5 bases). Trimming cost V 1 base and J 5 bases, with 11 bases left between them. This CDR3 is built from 14 residues. Germline V lookup: CDR1 MGHDK, CDR2 SYGVNS.